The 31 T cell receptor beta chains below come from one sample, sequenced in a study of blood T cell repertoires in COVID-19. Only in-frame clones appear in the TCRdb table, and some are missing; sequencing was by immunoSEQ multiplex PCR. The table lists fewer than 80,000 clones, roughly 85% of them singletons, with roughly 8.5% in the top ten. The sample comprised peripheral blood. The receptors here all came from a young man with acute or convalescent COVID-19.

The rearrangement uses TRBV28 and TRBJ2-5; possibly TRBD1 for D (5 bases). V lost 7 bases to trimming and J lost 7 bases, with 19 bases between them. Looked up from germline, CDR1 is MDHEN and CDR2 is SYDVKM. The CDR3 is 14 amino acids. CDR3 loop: CASTKHSGKPTQYF. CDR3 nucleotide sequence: TGTGCCAGCACCAAACACTCAGGGAAGCCGACCCAGTACTTC.

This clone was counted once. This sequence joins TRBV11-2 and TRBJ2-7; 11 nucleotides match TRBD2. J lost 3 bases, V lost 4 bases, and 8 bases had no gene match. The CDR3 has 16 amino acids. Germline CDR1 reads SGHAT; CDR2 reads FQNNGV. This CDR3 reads CASSSTLGTSGYEQYF. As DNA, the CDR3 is TGTGCCAGCAGCTCGACCCTAGGGACTAGCGGCTACGAGCAGTACTTC.

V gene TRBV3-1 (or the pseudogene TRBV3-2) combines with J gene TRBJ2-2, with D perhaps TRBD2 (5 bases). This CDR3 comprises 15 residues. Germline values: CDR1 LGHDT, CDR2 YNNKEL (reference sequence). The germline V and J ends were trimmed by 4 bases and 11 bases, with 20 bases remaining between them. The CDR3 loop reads CASSPGLLLEGELFF. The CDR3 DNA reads TGTGCCAGCAGCCCCGGACTGCTCCTAGAGGGAGAGCTGTTTTTT.

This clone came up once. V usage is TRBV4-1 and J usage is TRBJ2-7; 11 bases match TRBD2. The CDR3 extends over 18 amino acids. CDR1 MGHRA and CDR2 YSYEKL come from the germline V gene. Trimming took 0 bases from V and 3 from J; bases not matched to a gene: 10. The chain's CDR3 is CASSQEPLRLAGGYEQYF. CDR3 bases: TGCGCCAGCAGCCAAGAACCTCTTCGGCTAGCGGGAGGCTACGAGCAGTACTTC.

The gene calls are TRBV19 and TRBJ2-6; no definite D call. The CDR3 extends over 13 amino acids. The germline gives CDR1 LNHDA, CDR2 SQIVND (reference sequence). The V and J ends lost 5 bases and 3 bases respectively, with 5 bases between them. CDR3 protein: CASSPIGANVLTF. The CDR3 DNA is TGTGCCAGTAGTCCAATTGGGGCCAACGTCCTGACTTTC.

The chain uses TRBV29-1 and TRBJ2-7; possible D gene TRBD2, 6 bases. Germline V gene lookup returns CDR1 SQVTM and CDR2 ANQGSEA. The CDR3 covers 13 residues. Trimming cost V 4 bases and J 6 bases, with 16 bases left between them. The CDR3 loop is CSVVGRAGFEQYF. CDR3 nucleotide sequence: TGCAGCGTTGTCGGCCGGGCGGGGTTCGAGCAGTACTTC.

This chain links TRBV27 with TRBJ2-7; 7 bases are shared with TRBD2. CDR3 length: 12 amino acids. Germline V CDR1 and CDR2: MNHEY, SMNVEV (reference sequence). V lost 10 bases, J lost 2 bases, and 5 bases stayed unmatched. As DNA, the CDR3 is TGTGCCACCTGGGACTACCCCTACGAGCAGTACTTC. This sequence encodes CATWDYPYEQYF.

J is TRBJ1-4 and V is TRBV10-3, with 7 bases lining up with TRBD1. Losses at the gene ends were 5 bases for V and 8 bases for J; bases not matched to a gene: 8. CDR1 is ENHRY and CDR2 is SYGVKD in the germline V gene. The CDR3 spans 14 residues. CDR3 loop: CAISRAGGDEKLFF. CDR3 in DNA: TGTGCCATCAGTCGAGCAGGGGGAGACGAAAAACTGTTTTTT.

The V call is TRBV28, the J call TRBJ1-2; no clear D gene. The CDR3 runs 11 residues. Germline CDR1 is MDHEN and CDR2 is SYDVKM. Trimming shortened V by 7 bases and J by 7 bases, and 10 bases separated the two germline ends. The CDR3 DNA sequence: TGTGCCAGCACCATAGCGGGTGGCTACACCTTC. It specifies CASTIAGGYTF.

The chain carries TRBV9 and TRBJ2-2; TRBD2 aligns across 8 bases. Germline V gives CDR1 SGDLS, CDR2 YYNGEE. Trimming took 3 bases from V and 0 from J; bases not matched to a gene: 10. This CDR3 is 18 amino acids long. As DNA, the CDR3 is TGTGCCAGCAGCGAGACGTTAGCGGGGCTTACGAACACCGGGGAGCTGTTTTTT. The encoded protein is CASSETLAGLTNTGELFF.

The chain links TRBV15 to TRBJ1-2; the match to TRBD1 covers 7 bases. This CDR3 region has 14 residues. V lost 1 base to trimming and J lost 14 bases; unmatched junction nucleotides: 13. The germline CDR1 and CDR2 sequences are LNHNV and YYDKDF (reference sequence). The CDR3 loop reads CATSRGRQGRTRTF. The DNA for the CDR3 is TGTGCCACCAGCAGAGGGAGACAGGGTAGAACGCGTACCTTC.

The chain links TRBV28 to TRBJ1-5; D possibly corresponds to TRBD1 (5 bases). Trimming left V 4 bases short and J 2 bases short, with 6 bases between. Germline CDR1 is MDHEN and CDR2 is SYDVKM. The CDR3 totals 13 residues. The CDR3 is CASSSGGNQPQHF. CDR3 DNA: TGTGCCAGCAGTTCGGGGGGCAATCAGCCCCAGCATTTT.

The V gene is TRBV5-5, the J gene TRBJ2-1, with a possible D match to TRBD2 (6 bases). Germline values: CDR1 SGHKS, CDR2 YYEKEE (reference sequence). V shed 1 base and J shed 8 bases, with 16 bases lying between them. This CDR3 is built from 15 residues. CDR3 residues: CASSLTSMFFDEQFF. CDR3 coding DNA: TGTGCCAGCAGCTTGACTAGCATGTTTTTCGATGAGCAGTTCTTC.

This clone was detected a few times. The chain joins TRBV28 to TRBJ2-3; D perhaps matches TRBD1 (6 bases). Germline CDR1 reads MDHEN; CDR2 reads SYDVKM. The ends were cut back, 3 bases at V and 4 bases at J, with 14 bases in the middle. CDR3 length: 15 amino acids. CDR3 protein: CASSLGAGTADTQYF. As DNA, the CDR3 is TGTGCCAGCAGTTTGGGGGCTGGCACGGCAGATACGCAGTATTTT.

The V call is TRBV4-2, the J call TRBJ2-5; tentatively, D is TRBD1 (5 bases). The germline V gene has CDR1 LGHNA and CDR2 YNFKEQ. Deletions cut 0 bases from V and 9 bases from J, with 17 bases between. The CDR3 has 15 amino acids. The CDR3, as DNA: TGTGCCAGCAGCCAAGAGGAGCTAGACAGAGACGCCCAGTACTTC. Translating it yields CASSQEELDRDAQYF.

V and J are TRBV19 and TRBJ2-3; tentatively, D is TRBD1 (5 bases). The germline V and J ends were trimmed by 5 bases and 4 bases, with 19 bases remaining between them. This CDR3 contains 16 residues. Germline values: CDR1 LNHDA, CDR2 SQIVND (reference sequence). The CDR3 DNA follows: TGTGCCAGTAGTTTTACCGGCAGGGCTGGGGCAGATACGCAGTATTTT. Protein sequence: CASSFTGRAGADTQYF.

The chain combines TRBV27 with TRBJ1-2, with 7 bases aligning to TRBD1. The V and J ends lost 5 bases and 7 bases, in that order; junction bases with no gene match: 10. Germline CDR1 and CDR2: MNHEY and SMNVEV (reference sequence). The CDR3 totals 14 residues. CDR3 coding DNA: TGTGCCAGCAGTAAACAGGGGCGCCGGGCTGGCTACACCTTC. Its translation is CASSKQGRRAGYTF.

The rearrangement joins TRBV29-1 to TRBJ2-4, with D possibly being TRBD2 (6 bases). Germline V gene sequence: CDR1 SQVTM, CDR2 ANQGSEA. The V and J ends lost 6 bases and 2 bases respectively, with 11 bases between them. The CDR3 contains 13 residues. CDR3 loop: CSVKEGTKNIQYF. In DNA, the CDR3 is TGCAGCGTCAAGGAGGGGACCAAAAACATTCAGTACTTC.

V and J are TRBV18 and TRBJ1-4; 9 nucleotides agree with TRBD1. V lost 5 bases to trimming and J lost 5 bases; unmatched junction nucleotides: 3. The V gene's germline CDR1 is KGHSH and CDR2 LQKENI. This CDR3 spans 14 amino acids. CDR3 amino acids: CASSFDRGNEKLFF. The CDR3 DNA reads TGTGCCAGCTCATTCGACAGGGGGAATGAAAAACTGTTTTTT.

The CDR3 DNA reads as TGTGCCAGCACAGGCAGGGGCAATCAGCCCCAGCATTTT. Protein product: CASTGRGNQPQHF. The V gene is TRBV25-1, the J gene TRBJ1-5; a weak D match, TRBD1 (5 bases). The CDR3 is 13 residues long. Germline-derived CDR1 and CDR2 are MGHDK and SYGVNS. With 7 bases removed from V and 2 bases from J, the gap between germline ends came to 9 bases.

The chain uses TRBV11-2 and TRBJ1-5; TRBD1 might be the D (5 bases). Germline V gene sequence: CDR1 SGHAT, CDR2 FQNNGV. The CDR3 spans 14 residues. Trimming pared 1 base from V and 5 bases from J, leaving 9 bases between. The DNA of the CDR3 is TGTGCCAGCAGCTTAGGTAGGGGCCATCAGCCCCAGCATTTT. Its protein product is CASSLGRGHQPQHF.

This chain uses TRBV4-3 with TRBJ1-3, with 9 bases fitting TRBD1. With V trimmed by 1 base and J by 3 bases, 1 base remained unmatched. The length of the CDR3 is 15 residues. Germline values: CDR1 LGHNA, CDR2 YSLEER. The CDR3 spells CASSQGDRDGNTIYF. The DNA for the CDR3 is TGCGCCAGCAGCCAAGGGGACAGGGATGGAAACACCATATATTTT.

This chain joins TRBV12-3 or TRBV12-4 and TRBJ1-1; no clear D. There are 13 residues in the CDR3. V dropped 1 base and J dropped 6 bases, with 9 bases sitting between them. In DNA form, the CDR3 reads TGTGCCAGCAGTTTAGGCGTCGGGTCTGAAGCTTTCTTT. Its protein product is CASSLGVGSEAFF.

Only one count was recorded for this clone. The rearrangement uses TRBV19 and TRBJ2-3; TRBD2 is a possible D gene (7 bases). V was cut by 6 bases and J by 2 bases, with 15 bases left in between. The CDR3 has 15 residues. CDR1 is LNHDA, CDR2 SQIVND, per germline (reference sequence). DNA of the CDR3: TGTGCCAGTAGAGAGGAGGGGGGGCCCACAGATACGCAGTATTTT. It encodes CASREEGGPTDTQYF.

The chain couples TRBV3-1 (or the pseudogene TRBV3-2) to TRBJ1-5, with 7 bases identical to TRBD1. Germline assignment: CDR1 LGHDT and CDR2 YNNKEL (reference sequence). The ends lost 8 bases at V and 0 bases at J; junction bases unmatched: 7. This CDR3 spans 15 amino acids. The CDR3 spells CASSGGQTSNQPQHF. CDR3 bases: TGTGCCAGCTCCGGGGGACAGACTAGCAATCAGCCCCAGCATTTT.

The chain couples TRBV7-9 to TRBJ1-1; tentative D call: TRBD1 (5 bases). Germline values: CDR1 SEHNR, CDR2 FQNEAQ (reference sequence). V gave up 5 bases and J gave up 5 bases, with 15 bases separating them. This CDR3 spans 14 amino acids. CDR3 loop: CASSVRRGETEAFF. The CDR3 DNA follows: TGTGCCAGCAGCGTACGACGGGGGGAAACTGAAGCTTTCTTT. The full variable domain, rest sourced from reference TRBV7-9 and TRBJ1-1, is DTGVSQNPRHKITKRGQNVTFRCDPISEHNRLYWYRQTLGQGPEFLTYFQNEAQLEKSRLLSDRFSAERPKGSFSTLEIQRTEQGDSAMYLCASSVRRGETEAFFGQGTRLTVV.

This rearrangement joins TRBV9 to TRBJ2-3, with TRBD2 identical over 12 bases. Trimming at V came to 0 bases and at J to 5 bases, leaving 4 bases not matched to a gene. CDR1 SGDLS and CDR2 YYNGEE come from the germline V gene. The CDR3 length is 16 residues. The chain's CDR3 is CASSVGLAGAVDTQYF. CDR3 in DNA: TGTGCCAGCAGCGTAGGACTAGCGGGAGCGGTAGATACGCAGTATTTT.

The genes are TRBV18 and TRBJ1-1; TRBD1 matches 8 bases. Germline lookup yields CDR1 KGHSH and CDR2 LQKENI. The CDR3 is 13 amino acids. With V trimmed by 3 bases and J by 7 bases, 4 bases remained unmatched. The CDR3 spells CASSPQGAIEAFF. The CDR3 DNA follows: TGTGCCAGCTCACCCCAGGGGGCGATTGAAGCTTTCTTT.

In DNA form, the CDR3 reads TGTGCCAGCAGTTTTAGGATAGTAGAGACAGGGAGTTCACAAAACACCATATATTTT. It specifies CASSFRIVETGSSQNTIYF. The gene calls are TRBV28 and TRBJ1-3; 7 nucleotides agree with TRBD1. CDR3 size: 19 residues. V lost 3 bases and J lost 6; bases outside the gene matches: 20. CDR1 and CDR2 from the germline V gene are MDHEN and SYDVKM.

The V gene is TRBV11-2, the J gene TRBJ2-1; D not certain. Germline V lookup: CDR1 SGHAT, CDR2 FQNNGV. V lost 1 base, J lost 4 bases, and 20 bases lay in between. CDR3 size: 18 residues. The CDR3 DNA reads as TGTGCCAGCAGCTTAGTGAGGCGGCGCCTGGTCGGATACAATGAGCAGTTCTTC. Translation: CASSLVRRRLVGYNEQFF.

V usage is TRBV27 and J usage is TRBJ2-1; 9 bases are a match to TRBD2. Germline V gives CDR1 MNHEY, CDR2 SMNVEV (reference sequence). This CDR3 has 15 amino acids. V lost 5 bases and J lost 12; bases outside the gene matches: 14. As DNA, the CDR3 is TGTGCCAGCAGTGCTGTCGCGGGAGGGTCCTCTATGCAGTTCTTC. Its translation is CASSAVAGGSSMQFF.